This T cell receptor beta chain originates from a study of T cells after yellow fever vaccination (dated by TCRdb to 2018 to 2020). For the study in its entirety: The SMART-Seq v4 Ultra Low Input RNA kit was used to prepare libraries from fractions with low cell numbers. The cohort comprised two healthy male donors, one aged 18 to 30 and one aged 30 to 39 years. Blood was collected at multiple timepoints before and after primary and secondary immunization, and bulk PBMC replicates and cell subsets were isolated. To follow T-cell clones before and after primary and booster YFV17D yellow fever vaccination, bulk TCR alpha and beta repertoires were sequenced over time.

The junction carries 15 bases between V and J, which are trimmed by 4 bases and 3 bases respectively. From its cysteine to its phenylalanine, the CDR3 spans 15 amino acids. The sequence is cut down to CDR3 DNA, 45 bases in frame from base 1. From a lookup of the germline V gene, CDR1 and CDR2 are LGHNA and YNFKEQ. TCR cDNA was synthesized by 5'RACE template switching, through which a universal primer site and unique molecular identifiers were introduced. cDNA synthesis was primed from both the TCR alpha and TCR beta constant segments. Library amplification involved two PCR steps, and the second step added sample barcodes and sequencing adapters. Sequencing of the libraries was done on either Illumina HiSeq 2500 (2x100 bp) or NovaSeq (2x150 bp). The original pipeline was this. Reads were demultiplexed and collapsed into UMI consensus sequences with MIGEC, and V(D)J alignment was performed with MiXCR. Vaccine-responding clonotypes were identified with edgeR using replicate PBMC samples, with FDR below 0.01 and a log2 fold change above 5 up to day 15 being required. Each bulk clonotype was labeled CD4 or CD8 based on which sequenced repertoire, CD4 or CD8, contained the clonotype at higher abundance. The raw public data were reprocessed by TCRdb itself: fastp quality trimming at Q25, MiXCR clonotype calling, in-frame beta chains only. Rows are unified per CDR3 protein, each entry keeping the most common DNA and genes. TCRdb's processing, not the authors', yielded these V and J calls. The sample table shows 620,000 or so distinct CDR3 sequences, and approximately 13% are seen once. The ten largest account for about 15% of the sample.

The treatment or condition label on this specimen signifies: live attenuated yellow fever vaccine strain. At every blood-draw timepoint, two biological replicates of bulk PBMCs were collected. PBMCs were isolated from peripheral blood using a standard Ficoll-Paque protocol. RNA was extracted with TriZol from bulk PBMCs, CD4 and CD8 fractions, and dextramer-positive and dextramer-negative fractions. General conclusions and limits of the study: The study included only a couple of donors, which limits how far the findings can be generalized. A small fraction of clonotypes appeared in both the CD4 and CD8 compartments, likely as a result of convergent recombination. Compared with the primary T-cell response, the secondary T-cell response was weaker but faster, peaking on day 5 rather than day 15. Because abundant contaminating clonotypes from the bulk population could be contained in FACS-sorted repertoires, computational filtering was required. After the booster, most of the clones that had expanded following primary vaccination were detected again (approximately 95% of CD4 and 80% to 90% of CD8), which suggests that memory was broadly maintained.

A word on this clonotype: Its antigen target is currently unknown. One base away there is no much larger clone; base qualities are not given.

The chain is made from TRBV4-2 and TRBJ2-5, and possibly TRBD2, on 5 matching bases. The sequencing used PBMCs, collected on the day of the yellow fever booster vaccination. The source is a man aged 25-45 years who received the YFV17D yellow fever vaccine. The CDR3 has the sequence CASSPLRVGKETQYF. In nucleotide form, the sequence is TGTGCCAGCAGCCCATTGAGAGTCGGGAAAGAGACCCAGTACTTC.